This T cell receptor beta chain was profiled in a study of blood T cell repertoires in COVID-19. Generated by immunoSEQ multiplex PCR, the TCRdb table keeps only in-frame clones and is missing some. This table holds over 150,000 clones, 70% to 90% found once. Seattle's enrolled individuals joined amid active infection and were then monitored longitudinally. The CDR3 runs to 15 residues. V lost 4 bases to trimming and J lost 1 base; unmatched junction nucleotides: 6. CDR1 is KGHSH and CDR2 is LQKENI in the germline V gene. This chain links TRBV18 with TRBJ1-1, with TRBD1 identical over 7 bases. The TCR was taken from a man aged 50-59 years with COVID-19, enrolled during active disease. Sequencing was performed on peripheral blood. The chain's CDR3 is CASSRMTGPNTEAFF. The CDR3 nucleotides read TGTGCCAGCTCACGAATGACAGGGCCGAACACTGAAGCTTTCTTT.